The T cell receptor (beta chain) described here comes from a study of cytomegalovirus exposure and HLA in healthy donors. There are 15 residues in the CDR3. Germline trimming cut 1 base from V and 7 bases from J; bases unmatched to any gene: 9. The germline gives CDR1 SGHTA, CDR2 FQGNSA. This clone appeared a few times. Primers for the PCR totalled 60 Vbeta and 13 Jbeta. Using immunoSEQ multiplex PCR, the repertoire was profiled, and TCRdb retains in-frame clones only, with some absent. The repertoire holds 150,000 to 200,000 clones, 79% seen once, with around 1.5% in the top ten. The sample comprised PBMCs. The sequence was collected from a woman between 45 and 60 years old in good health and CMV-seronegative. V and J are TRBV7-2 and TRBJ1-2; 7 bases match TRBD1. CDR3 amino acids: CASSLGGGGISGYTF. The CDR3 DNA follows: TGTGCCAGCAGCTTAGGAGGGGGCGGGATAAGTGGCTACACCTTC.